Detailed here is one TCR beta chain. Antigen unknown. The data derive from a study of cytomegalovirus exposure and HLA in healthy donors. Findings of the study overall: Three CMV-associated chains proved CMV antigen-specific in vitro. A later examination showed that TCR association rates differed by HLA locus, with DRB1 most and HLA-C fewest. Only CMV serostatus was available as immune exposure information.

Primers included in the PCR were 60 Vbeta and 13 Jbeta primers. Data came from immunoSEQ multiplex PCR; TCRdb stores just in-frame clones and leaves some out. Among approximately 100,000 clones, roughly 80% were seen once, and the ten largest hold roughly 5%. The CDR3 is 14 amino acids. Germline-derived CDR1 and CDR2 are SGHRS and YFSETQ. V lost 4 bases and J lost 5; bases outside the gene matches: 9. The TCR originated in a female donor in good health and CMV-seropositive. V gene TRBV5-1 combines with J gene TRBJ2-7; 7 bases match TRBD1. Sequencing input: PBMCs. CDR3 coding DNA: TGCGCCAGCAGCCCAGTAGACAGGGTTGACGAGCAGTACTTC. This translates into CASSPVDRVDEQYF.